The rows below give T cell receptor beta chains drawn from one sample of a study of blood T cell repertoires in COVID-19. Measured with immunoSEQ multiplex PCR; TCRdb has only the in-frame clones, and not every one. This table has approximately 210,000 clones, 80% to 90% appearing once. Sequenced: peripheral blood. These receptors came from a man aged 30 to 39 who had recovered from COVID-19. Both conserved end residues are part of each CDR3. A D gene is named only where the DNA matches it firmly. The size entry is marked missing in some rows and otherwise reads once, few, many or a size class.

V	D	size	J	CDR3	DNA
TRBV29-1	-	-	TRBJ2-7	CSVGESYEQYF	TGCAGCGTCGGGGAGAGCTACGAGCAGTACTTC
TRBV11-2	TRBD1	-	TRBJ1-2	CASSSGTGGVYGYTF	TGTGCCAGCAGCTCGGGGACAGGGGGCGTCTATGGCTACACCTTC
TRBV11-3	TRBD2	-	TRBJ2-2	CASSSGLAGDTGELFF	TGTGCCAGCAGCTCCGGACTAGCGGGGGACACCGGGGAGCTGTTTTTT
TRBV19	TRBD1	-	TRBJ1-1	CASSGTENTEAFF	TGTGCCAGTTCCGGGACAGAGAACACTGAAGCTTTCTTT
TRBV6-5	-	-	TRBJ1-3	CASSYSGGFSGNTIYF	TGTGCCAGCAGTTACTCCGGGGGGTTCTCTGGAAACACCATATATTTT
TRBV19	TRBD2	-	TRBJ2-7	CASTTMGGEVQYF	TGTGCCAGTACCACTATGGGGGGGGAGGTGCAGTACTTC
TRBV27	TRBD2	-	TRBJ2-1	CASSLRSRWLRGGLDNEQFF	TGTGCCAGCAGTTTACGATCTCGGTGGTTGCGGGGGGGTCTGGACAATGAGCAGTTCTTC
TRBV6-5	-	once	TRBJ2-7	CASSLSDEQYF	TGTGCCAGCAGCCTCTCGGACGAGCAGTACTTC
TRBV9	TRBD1	once	TRBJ1-2	CASGLSLHRGYGYTF	TGTGCCAGCGGCTTATCGTTGCACAGGGGATATGGCTACACCTTC
TRBV25-1	-	-	TRBJ2-3	CASSQPGGFDTQYF	TGTGCCAGCAGTCAGCCGGGGGGCTTTGATACGCAGTATTTT
TRBV3-1/TRBV3-2	TRBD1	-	TRBJ1-2	CASSPLRDRANYGYTF	TGTGCCAGCAGCCCTCTACGGGACAGGGCAAACTATGGCTACACCTTC
TRBV4-3	-	-	TRBJ1-2	CASSQETGTYGYTF	TGCGCCAGCAGCCAAGAAACAGGGACCTATGGCTACACCTTC
TRBV4-1	-	few	TRBJ1-2	CASSREGGLRGTF	TGCGCCAGCAGCCGGGAAGGGGGTCTCAGGGGCACCTTC
TRBV30	TRBD1	-	TRBJ1-2	CARAGQTYGYTF	TGTGCCCGGGCGGGACAGACCTATGGCTACACCTTC
TRBV11-2	-	-	TRBJ1-5	CASSLGVSNNQPQHF	TGTGCCAGCAGCTTAGGAGTTTCTAACAATCAGCCCCAGCATTTT
TRBV14	TRBD2	-	TRBJ2-1	CASSQDRAGGSYNEQFF	TGTGCCAGCAGCCAAGACCGGGCGGGGGGGTCTTACAATGAGCAGTTCTTC
TRBV6-5	-	-	TRBJ1-1	CASEQVRNTEAFF	TGTGCCAGCGAACAGGTACGGAACACTGAAGCTTTCTTT
TRBV10-3	TRBD1	-	TRBJ1-2	CATRDSFGDYGYTF	TGTGCCACCCGGGACAGCTTCGGGGATTATGGCTACACCTTC
TRBV6-6	-	-	TRBJ1-6	CASSYSKQLASPLHF	TGTGCCAGCAGTTACTCGAAACAGCTGGCCTCACCCCTCCACTTT
TRBV4-3	-	-	TRBJ2-7	CASSQVWGLAYEQYF	TGCGCCAGCAGCCAAGTGTGGGGGCTTGCATACGAGCAGTACTTC
TRBV7-2	TRBD1	-	TRBJ2-3	CASSPSPGTGSLGTQYF	TGTGCCAGCAGCCCCTCCCCGGGGACAGGGTCATTGGGGACGCAGTATTTT
TRBV19	-	-	TRBJ2-6	CASSIAGPRANVLTF	TGTGCCAGTAGTATAGCAGGTCCCCGGGCCAACGTCCTGACTTTC
TRBV18	TRBD1	-	TRBJ1-1	CASSQGAGAFF	TGTGCCAGCTCACAGGGGGCGGGAGCTTTCTTT
TRBV7-9	-	-	TRBJ2-5	CASSQQIGRGETQYF	TGTGCCAGCAGCCAGCAGATTGGCAGAGGAGAGACCCAGTACTTC
TRBV7-9	TRBD2	-	TRBJ2-2	CAPGGVRFMDTGELFF	TGTGCCCCCGGGGGGGTCAGGTTTATGGACACCGGGGAGCTGTTTTTT
TRBV29-1	TRBD2	-	TRBJ2-5	CSVGTSGGVETQYF	TGCAGCGTTGGGACTAGCGGGGGGGTGGAGACCCAGTACTTC
TRBV5-1	TRBD2	-	TRBJ2-1	CASSLGSSGGSYNEQFF	TGCGCCAGCAGCTTGGGGAGTAGCGGGGGGTCCTACAATGAGCAGTTCTTC
TRBV19	TRBD1	-	TRBJ2-3	CASSIDRPGPTGADTQYF	TGTGCCAGTAGTATAGACCGGCCGGGACCCACAGGGGCAGATACGCAGTATTTT
TRBV5-1	TRBD1	-	TRBJ2-7	CASSGTGVEQYF	TGCGCCAGCAGCGGAACAGGGGTGGAGCAGTACTTC
TRBV5-1	-	-	TRBJ1-4	CASSLPTSGEKLFF	TGCGCCAGCAGCTTACCGACAAGCGGTGAAAAACTGTTTTTT
TRBV28	TRBD1	-	TRBJ2-3	CASSSQGAGGYTQYF	TGTGCCAGCAGTTCACAGGGGGCCGGGGGTTACACGCAGTATTTT
TRBV6-5	-	-	TRBJ2-3	CASSPGLKLTDTQYF	TGTGCCAGCAGTCCAGGGCTGAAACTCACAGATACGCAGTATTTT
TRBV6-5	-	once	TRBJ1-2	CASSWSTEPNYGYTF	TGTGCCAGCAGTTGGTCGACAGAGCCCAACTATGGCTACACCTTC
TRBV18	-	-	TRBJ1-2	CASSPRDSAGDGYTF	TGTGCCAGCTCACCACGAGACAGCGCCGGTGATGGCTACACCTTC
TRBV5-1	TRBD1	-	TRBJ1-2	CASSPGTGVGNYGYTF	TGCGCCAGCAGCCCCGGGACAGGGGTGGGTAACTATGGCTACACCTTC
TRBV7-9	TRBD2	-	TRBJ2-2	CAPEERGETLGELFF	TGTGCCCCTGAAGAGCGGGGGGAAACCCTCGGGGAGCTGTTTTTT
TRBV18	-	-	TRBJ2-7	CASSPPVAGEQYF	TGTGCCAGCTCACCGCCGGTGGCAGGCGAGCAGTACTTC
TRBV7-9	TRBD1	-	TRBJ1-1	CASSSGGADTEAFF	TGTGCCAGCAGCTCAGGGGGCGCGGACACTGAAGCTTTCTTT
TRBV5-6	-	-	TRBJ2-1	CASSLGRGHNEQFF	TGTGCCAGCAGCTTAGGGCGGGGTCACAATGAGCAGTTCTTC
TRBV5-4	TRBD2	few	TRBJ2-1	CASSRTSGGAGEQFF	TGTGCCAGCAGCCGGACTAGCGGGGGGGCCGGTGAGCAGTTCTTC
TRBV6-5	-	-	TRBJ2-2	CASTRAGELFF	TGTGCCAGCACCAGGGCGGGGGAGCTGTTTTTT
TRBV5-8	-	-	TRBJ2-3	CASSPGTGTDTQYF	TGTGCCAGCAGCCCGGGGACTGGCACAGATACGCAGTATTTT
TRBV19	TRBD1	-	TRBJ1-5	CASDGDRGTYSNQPQHF	TGTGCCAGTGACGGGGACAGAGGGACCTATAGCAATCAGCCCCAGCATTTT
TRBV3-1/TRBV3-2	TRBD1	-	TRBJ2-6	CASLSGQGAAGANVLTF	TGTGCCAGCTTATCGGGACAGGGGGCAGCAGGGGCCAACGTCCTGACTTTC
TRBV5-1	-	-	TRBJ1-2	CASSLSRGGGYTF	TGCGCCAGCAGCTTAAGTAGGGGGGGCGGCTACACCTTC
TRBV5-1	TRBD1	-	TRBJ2-7	CASRRDRRNSYEQYF	TGCGCCAGCCGAAGGGACAGAAGAAACTCCTACGAGCAGTACTTC
TRBV11-2	-	-	TRBJ1-2	CASSLGGRRDYGYTF	TGTGCCAGCAGCTTGGGAGGGCGCCGGGACTATGGCTACACCTTC
TRBV15	TRBD2	-	TRBJ2-7	CATSRDWAGDSEQYF	TGTGCCACCAGCAGAGACTGGGCGGGGGATTCCGAGCAGTACTTC
TRBV6-1	-	-	TRBJ2-7	CASSEAVQASYEQYF	TGTGCCAGCAGTGAAGCGGTACAGGCTTCCTACGAGCAGTACTTC
TRBV29-1	TRBD2	-	TRBJ2-3	CSATSGGGDTQYF	TGCAGCGCTACTAGCGGGGGGGGTGACACGCAGTATTTT
TRBV27	-	-	TRBJ2-1	CASSKQGSYNEQFF	TGTGCCAGCTCAAAACAGGGTTCCTACAATGAGCAGTTCTTC
TRBV6-1	TRBD1	-	TRBJ2-7	CASSEAGTGANLYEQYF	TGTGCCAGCAGTGAAGCAGGGACAGGGGCTAATCTCTACGAGCAGTACTTC
TRBV6-6	-	-	TRBJ2-3	CASSYSPGTDTQYF	TGTGCCAGCAGTTACTCCCCCGGCACAGATACGCAGTATTTT
TRBV30	TRBD1	-	TRBJ1-2	CAWIAMTGGNYGYTF	TGTGCCTGGATTGCCATGACAGGGGGGAACTATGGCTACACCTTC
TRBV6-4	-	-	TRBJ1-2	CASSDSARGNYGYTF	TGTGCCAGCAGTGACTCGGCCAGGGGAAACTATGGCTACACCTTC
TRBV9	TRBD1	-	TRBJ1-1	CASSSLTGLNTEAFF	TGTGCCAGCAGCTCATTGACAGGGCTGAACACTGAAGCTTTCTTT
TRBV5-5	TRBD1	-	TRBJ1-1	CASSHIRTGETEAFF	TGTGCCAGCAGCCACATTAGGACAGGGGAAACTGAAGCTTTCTTT
TRBV7-2	-	few	TRBJ1-5	CASSLATANQPQHF	TGTGCCAGCAGTTTGGCGACAGCGAATCAGCCCCAGCATTTT
TRBV18	-	-	TRBJ1-4	CASSSTGLTNEKLFF	TGTGCCAGCTCAAGTACAGGGCTGACTAATGAAAAACTGTTTTTT